Below are 11 T cell receptor beta chains sequenced from a single sample in a study of T cell responses to AZD1222 COVID-19 vaccine. Profiled with immunoSEQ multiplex PCR; TCRdb holds only in-frame clones, not every one. The data contain around 150,000 clones, around 88% of them seen just once; the ten biggest clones take up 2% to 2.5%. Sequences were derived from peripheral blood, sampled on day 0 of AZD1222 vaccination. The receptor source for this set is an adult in good health.

The V gene is TRBV27, the J gene TRBJ1-1; D call uncertain. CDR1 and CDR2 (germline): MNHEY, SMNVEV (reference sequence). V was clipped by 3 bases and J by 1 base, with 9 bases between them. CDR3 size: 14 residues. This CDR3 is CASSLEASNTEAFF. Here the CDR3 DNA reads TGTGCCAGCAGTTTGGAGGCTTCGAACACTGAAGCTTTCTTT.

This clone was detected only once. The chain couples TRBV7-2 to TRBJ2-4; D possibly matches TRBD1 or TRBD2 (5 bases each). The germline CDR1 and CDR2 sequences are SGHTA and FQGNSA. This CDR3 region has 14 residues. Trimming removed 3 bases from V and 7 bases from J, with 13 bases in between. The CDR3 loop reads CASSLASGPNIQYF. The CDR3 DNA reads as TGTGCCAGCAGCTTGGCTTCGGGACCTAACATTCAGTACTTC.

The chain combines TRBV30 with TRBJ2-3; 7 bases are a match to TRBD1. V lost 0 bases and J lost 6; bases outside the gene matches: 3. The CDR3 has 13 residues. From germline, CDR1 is GTSNPN and CDR2 SVGIG (reference sequence). This CDR3 is CAWSVQGLDTQYF. CDR3 DNA sequence: TGTGCCTGGAGTGTACAGGGGCTGGATACGCAGTATTTT.

This clone was picked up one time. The V and J genes are TRBV6-2 or TRBV6-3 and TRBJ2-1; D remains unclear. This CDR3 has 14 residues. Germline V gene sequence: CDR1 MNHEY, CDR2 SVGEGT. Trimming left V 4 bases short and J 7 bases short, with 14 bases between. The CDR3 coding sequence is TGTGCCAGCAGTTCGACGGTTCCCTGGAATGAGCAGTTCTTC. It codes for CASSSTVPWNEQFF.

The rearrangement uses TRBV18 and TRBJ1-1, with 9 bases matching TRBD1. The germline gives CDR1 KGHSH, CDR2 LQKENI. The CDR3 has 17 residues. V dropped 3 bases and J dropped 5; count of bases not matched to a gene: 13. CDR3 protein: CASSPDTGGPVWTEAFF. For the CDR3, the DNA is TGTGCCAGCTCACCCGATACAGGGGGCCCCGTTTGGACTGAAGCTTTCTTT.

J is TRBJ2-5 and V is TRBV7-3; D is possibly TRBD2 (6 bases). The length of the CDR3 is 13 residues. CDR1 is SGHTA, CDR2 FQGTGA, per germline. The V gene lost 4 bases and the J gene lost 3 bases, with 9 bases spanning the gap. The CDR3, as DNA: TGTGCCAGCAGCTCGACTAGAGAAGAGACCCAGTACTTC. Amino acids: CASSSTREETQYF.

The V and J genes are TRBV27 and TRBJ1-5; the D gene is possibly TRBD1 (6 bases). Trimming shortened V by 3 bases and J by 3 bases, and 15 bases separated the two germline ends. The CDR3 length is 16 residues. CDR1 is MNHEY and CDR2 is SMNVEV in the germline V gene (reference sequence). This chain's CDR3 is CASSFDRPSYNQPQHF. Written as DNA, the CDR3 is TGTGCCAGCAGTTTTGACAGGCCTTCTTACAATCAGCCCCAGCATTTT.

V and J are TRBV7-2 and TRBJ2-3, with 7 bases matching TRBD1. V gave up 4 bases and J gave up 7 bases; unmatched junction bases: 5. Germline CDR1 is SGHTA and CDR2 is FQGNSA. CDR3 length: 13 amino acids. The CDR3 loop is CASSSRQGHTQYF. Here the CDR3 DNA reads TGTGCCAGCAGCTCCCGACAGGGCCATACGCAGTATTTT. Supplemented by reference TRBV7-2 and TRBJ2-3, the full variable domain reads GAGVSQSPSNKVTEKGKDVELRCDPISGHTALYWYRQSLGQGLEFLIYFQGNSAPDKSGLPSDRFSAERTGGSVSTLTIQRTQQEDSAVYLCASSSRQGHTQYFGPGTRLTVL.

This chain connects TRBV10-3 to TRBJ2-7; D is perhaps TRBD2 (6 bases). CDR1 is ENHRY, CDR2 SYGVKD, per germline. V shed 0 bases and J shed 3 bases, with 18 bases lying between them. The CDR3 runs to 17 residues. Here the CDR3 DNA reads TGTGCCATCAGTGAGTCGAAAGTCTGGGGACTGGGCTACGAGCAGTACTTC. It translates to CAISESKVWGLGYEQYF.

This sequence joins TRBV9 and TRBJ2-2; 9 bases align to TRBD1. Germline assignment: CDR1 SGDLS and CDR2 YYNGEE. With 0 bases clipped from V and 9 bases from J, the junction kept 3 bases outside the gene matches. There are 14 residues in the CDR3. CDR3 region: CASSVGTGGRELFF. As DNA, the CDR3 is TGTGCCAGCAGCGTAGGAACAGGGGGCAGGGAGCTGTTTTTT.

This clone was counted only a few times. V gene TRBV6-2 or TRBV6-3 combines with J gene TRBJ2-2; 10 positions match TRBD1. From germline, CDR1 is MNHEY and CDR2 SVGEGT. The CDR3 totals 15 residues. With 4 bases clipped from V and 6 bases from J, the junction kept 5 bases outside the gene matches. The CDR3 sequence is CASSSGQGDSGELFF. Written as DNA, the CDR3 is TGTGCCAGCAGTTCAGGACAGGGGGATTCCGGGGAGCTGTTTTTT.